This TCR beta chain was identified in a study of shared clonotypes between healthy human individuals. The overall study: Per-donor plates numbered three CD4 naive, three CD4 memory, two CD8 naive and one CD8 memory.

Points from the study as a whole: A generally larger estimated richness was seen in naive subsets than in memory subsets.

Only CD45RO-negative cells positively selected for CCR7 counted as naive CD8 cells, so terminally differentiated effector memory CD45RA+ cells were excluded. Points on this clone: Its target is not known.

V lost 4 bases, J lost 4 bases, and 8 bases stayed unmatched. CDR1 and CDR2 from the germline V gene are SNHLY and FYNNEI. The CDR3 consists of 16 residues. Repertoires were generated with immunoSEQ multiplex PCR, while TCRdb's copy carries only in-frame clones and drops some. This sample yields about 2,200,000 clones, of which just over 90% are seen a single time; 1.5% to 2% belongs to the top ten. The sample taken for sequencing was naive CD8+ T cells from PBMCs. The TCR originated in a man younger than 35 in good health. Some clones in this sample may be carry-over from other donors' samples. The chain carries TRBV2 and TRBJ2-7; the match to TRBD2 covers 12 bases. DNA of the CDR3: TGTGCCAGCAGTGCGGACCGCGGGACTAGCGGGTACGAGCAGTACTTC. Translation gives CASSADRGTSGYEQYF.